Given below is one T cell receptor beta chain in context. Its antigen is currently unknown. TCRdb keeps only in-frame clones here, not all; method: immunoSEQ multiplex PCR. Altogether fewer than 120,000 clones are present, 81% being singletons, with the ten largest covering approximately 4.6%. This record comes from a study of T cell responses to AZD1222 COVID-19 vaccine. Notes on the study in general: Donors were chiefly white British, with a greater number of females, and clonal diversity was perhaps underestimated. Among spike-specific TCRs, nearly half reportedly target unmutated variant regions. Receipt of two AZD1222 doses was followed by a rise in Spike-specific TCR breadth and depth.

This TCR derives from an adult in good health. This specimen consisted of peripheral blood, obtained on day 0 of AZD1222 vaccination.

CDR3 DNA sequence: TGTGCCAGCAGTTACCGGGGACAGGGCACCTACGAGCAGTACTTC. This translates into CASSYRGQGTYEQYF. This chain joins TRBV6-5 and TRBJ2-7; 9 bases fit TRBD1. Germline V gene lookup returns CDR1 MNHEY and CDR2 SVGAGI. The CDR3 totals 15 residues. The V and J ends lost 2 bases and 2 bases, in that order; junction bases with no gene match: 4.